Listed here are 19 T cell receptor beta chains from one sample, sequenced in a study of cytomegalovirus exposure and HLA in healthy donors (dated by TCRdb to the late 2010s). Preparation of the library involved the immunoSEQ multiplex PCR assay. The multiplex PCR relied on a mix of 60 forward primers for TCR Vbeta segments and 13 reverse primers for TCR Jbeta segments. The table was pulled from immuneACCESS by TCRdb, which kept in-frame rearrangements only. Such tables lose some clones; where checked, under half of the loss comes from unresolved V genes, and the rest has no known cause. The sample table lists roughly 120,000 clones, 75% to 90% of them with a count of one. The ten largest clones add up to roughly 2.4% of the sample. Material for sequencing was PBMCs. The receptors shown here come from a man younger than 45 in good health and CMV-seronegative.

V is TRBV4-3 and J is TRBJ2-1, with 11 bases that match TRBD2. This CDR3 is 17 amino acids long. CDR1 and CDR2 from the germline V gene are LGHNA and YSLEER. The ends lost 1 base at V and 3 bases at J; junction bases unmatched: 5. The CDR3 DNA reads as TGCGCCAGCAGCCAAGCAACGGGACTAGCGGTCTACAATGAGCAGTTCTTC. This encodes CASSQATGLAVYNEQFF.

Comments on this clone: A junction boundary mismatches the germline segment, possibly from a read error. The J gene is TRBJ1-1, the V gene TRBV7-9, with D maybe TRBD1 (6 bases). Germline V gene lookup returns CDR1 SEHNR and CDR2 FQNEAQ (reference sequence). This CDR3 contains 12 residues. The CDR3 coding sequence is TGTTCCAGCAGCGCGACAGGTTATAAAGCTTTCTTT. Its translation: CSSSATGYKAFF.

The CDR3 DNA reads TGTGCCAGCAGTTCTTCCTCCCGTGGGGGACTAGCGGGGACCGGGGAGCTGTTTTTT. Its protein is CASSSSSRGGLAGTGELFF. The chain combines TRBV28 with TRBJ2-2; 13 bases match TRBD2. Looked up from germline, CDR1 is MDHEN and CDR2 is SYDVKM. The CDR3 covers 19 residues. The ends lost 4 bases at V and 5 bases at J; junction bases unmatched: 13. Complete variable domain (other parts from reference TRBV28 and TRBJ2-2): DVKVTQSSRYLVKRTGEKVFLECVQDMDHENMFWYRQDPGLGLRLIYFSYDVKMKEKGDIPEGYSVSREKKERFSLILESASTNQTSMYLCASSSSSRGGLAGTGELFFGEGSRLTVL.

This chain joins TRBV27 and TRBJ2-7, with D maybe TRBD1 (6 bases). The CDR3 totals 14 residues. Deletions cut 6 bases from V and 1 base from J, with 13 bases between. CDR1 and CDR2 (germline): MNHEY, SMNVEV (reference sequence). The CDR3 loop is CASRPGHISYEQYF. CDR3 nucleotide sequence: TGTGCCAGCAGACCGGGACACATTTCCTACGAGCAGTACTTC.

The chain is built from TRBV13 and TRBJ2-3; 7 bases map to TRBD2. Looked up from germline, CDR1 is PRHDT and CDR2 is FYEKMQ (reference sequence). The CDR3 consists of 17 residues. Trimming cost V 5 bases and J 4 bases; bases outside gene matches: 15. The CDR3 region has the DNA TGTGCCAGCAGCCCACAAGACCTCAGTGGGAGGGCAGATACGCAGTATTTT. Protein sequence: CASSPQDLSGRADTQYF.

V gene TRBV13 combines with J gene TRBJ1-2, with 11 bases aligning to TRBD1. The V gene end was trimmed by 2 bases and the J gene end by 3 bases; junction bases not matched to a gene: 5. The CDR3 runs 16 residues. In germline, CDR1 is PRHDT, CDR2 FYEKMQ (reference sequence). CDR3 in DNA: TGTGCCAGCAGCTTAAGAGGGACAGGGGGGGACTATGGCTACACCTTC. It encodes CASSLRGTGGDYGYTF.

V gene TRBV10-2 combines with J gene TRBJ2-4, with 14 bases matching TRBD2. Trimming removed 5 bases from V and 0 bases from J; junction bases left unmatched: 3. Looked up from germline, CDR1 is WSHSY and CDR2 is SAAADI. The CDR3 contains 17 residues. This CDR3 is CASSLGLAGVAKNIQYF. DNA for the CDR3: TGCGCCAGCAGTTTGGGACTAGCGGGAGTAGCCAAAAACATTCAGTACTTC.

This clone was found a few times. The gene calls are TRBV9 and TRBJ1-4, with 9 bases identical to TRBD1. The CDR3 loop spans 17 amino acids. The germline CDR1 and CDR2 sequences are SGDLS and YYNGEE. Trimming took 4 bases from V and 3 from J; bases not matched to a gene: 10. The DNA for the CDR3 is TGTGCCAGCAGCAATAATATACAGGGGGCGTCTAATGAAAAACTGTTTTTT. Translation: CASSNNIQGASNEKLFF.

This clone was seen more than once but under ten times. The chain is built from TRBV19 and TRBJ1-5; tentative D call: TRBD1 (6 bases). Trimming took 5 bases from V and 6 from J, leaving 11 bases between them. Germline V CDR1 and CDR2: LNHDA, SQIVND (reference sequence). The CDR3 extends over 13 amino acids. The CDR3 region is CASSQGGGQPQHF. In DNA form, the CDR3 reads TGTGCCAGTAGTCAAGGGGGTGGTCAGCCCCAGCATTTT.

This chain connects TRBV29-1 to TRBJ2-5, with 10 bases that match TRBD2. The J call may be in error: the DNA end matches TRBJ2-7 better. This CDR3 is built from 13 residues. CDR1 and CDR2 (germline): SQVTM, ANQGSEA. The CDR3 sequence: CSVRAGGSYEQYF. For the CDR3, the DNA is TGCAGCGTTAGAGCGGGAGGGTCCTACGAGCAGTACTTC.

The chain has TRBV6-6 and TRBJ1-5; no firm D call. Per the germline V gene, CDR1 is MNHNY and CDR2 is SVGAGI (reference sequence). The V and J ends lost 3 bases and 0 bases respectively, with 6 bases between them. CDR3 length equals 14 residues. Written as DNA, the CDR3 is TGTGCCAGCAGTTATGGCCGTAGCAATCAGCCCCAGCATTTT. Protein product: CASSYGRSNQPQHF.

V gene TRBV27 combines with J gene TRBJ1-3; tentative D call: TRBD1 (6 bases). Germline V gene sequence: CDR1 MNHEY, CDR2 SMNVEV (reference sequence). V lost 8 bases to trimming and J lost 4 bases, with 15 bases between them. The CDR3 spans 14 residues. CDR3 loop: CASHPGQGGNTIYF. The CDR3 coding sequence is TGTGCCAGCCACCCGGGGCAGGGGGGAAACACCATATATTTT.

This chain joins TRBV7-6 and TRBJ1-1; the match to TRBD1 covers 7 bases. Germline V CDR1 and CDR2: SGHVS, FNYEAQ. The CDR3 is 15 amino acids. Trimming removed 5 bases from V and 1 base from J; junction bases left unmatched: 7. This CDR3 is CASSPRTGPNTEAFF. CDR3 coding DNA: TGTGCCAGCAGCCCCCGGACAGGCCCGAACACTGAAGCTTTCTTT.

The chain has TRBV12-5 and TRBJ2-1; D is ambiguous. Trimming removed 2 bases from V and 6 bases from J, with 8 bases in between. The CDR3 is 13 amino acids. Germline CDR1 and CDR2: LGHNT and FRNRAP. The CDR3 DNA follows: TGTGCTAGTGGTTTGTATAGTTTCAATGAGCAGTTCTTC. As protein: CASGLYSFNEQFF.

The rearrangement joins TRBV9 to TRBJ2-5, with D possibly matching TRBD2 (5 bases). The ends were cut back, 3 bases at V and 5 bases at J, with 17 bases in the middle. The germline V gene encodes CDR1 SGDLS and CDR2 YYNGEE. The CDR3 length is 15 residues. The CDR3 coding sequence is TGTGCCAGCAGCGCCAGCGGATTACTCTGGGAGACCCAGTACTTC. It yields the protein CASSASGLLWETQYF.

V gene TRBV7-8 combines with J gene TRBJ2-5; 10 bases match TRBD2. CDR3 length: 16 amino acids. V lost 5 bases to trimming and J lost 8 bases; unmatched junction nucleotides: 14. The germline gives CDR1 SGHVS, CDR2 FQNEAQ. The CDR3 sequence: CASSQIGTSEHKTQYF. The CDR3 DNA reads as TGTGCCAGCAGCCAGATCGGGACTAGCGAACATAAAACCCAGTACTTC.

The chain couples TRBV29-1 to TRBJ2-1; 9 bases line up with TRBD2. The CDR3 sequence is 16 residues long. Looked up from germline, CDR1 is SQVTM and CDR2 is ANQGSEA. The V and J ends lost 4 bases and 0 bases, in that order; junction bases with no gene match: 7. DNA of the CDR3: TGCAGCGTTGGCGGGAGGGCCGGAAGCTCCTACAATGAGCAGTTCTTC. Protein sequence: CSVGGRAGSSYNEQFF.

This chain connects TRBV30 to TRBJ1-5; tentative D call: TRBD1 (6 bases). The CDR3 consists of 15 residues. With 0 bases removed from V and 6 bases from J, the gap between germline ends came to 15 bases. CDR1 is GTSNPN and CDR2 is SVGIG in the germline V gene (reference sequence). This CDR3 is CAWSVPRGGGQPQHF. The DNA for the CDR3 is TGTGCCTGGAGTGTACCCAGGGGAGGGGGTCAGCCCCAGCATTTT.

CDR3 region: CASSLHRVLADTQYF. DNA for the CDR3: TGTGCCAGCAGCTTACACAGGGTTTTGGCAGATACGCAGTATTTT. The chain joins TRBV11-2 to TRBJ2-3; D is possibly TRBD1 (6 bases). The CDR3 totals 15 residues. Germline values: CDR1 SGHAT, CDR2 FQNNGV. Trimming pared 2 bases from V and 4 bases from J, leaving 13 bases between.